The clone carrying this T cell receptor (beta chain) was seen a handful of times. No antigen is known for it. Germline loops: CDR1 SGHTS, CDR2 YDEGEE. V dropped 4 bases and J dropped 1; count of bases not matched to a gene: 6. There are 15 residues in the CDR3. Combining iRepertoire HTBI primers with Arm-PCR of CDR3 regions, the authors built TCR beta libraries. TCRdb fed the multiplex PCR reads into MiXCR, producing one record per CDR3 protein. The sample includes 200,000 to 250,000 distinct CDR3 sequences, roughly a fifth of them seen just once. The data stem from a study of regulatory T cells in long-lasting Graves disease. The study's findings and limits: There were preferences for TRBV28, TRBJ1-2 and TRBJ2-5 in persistent disease.

Time point reported: newly diagnosed GD, antithyroid drugs for less than 3 months. Generation of the TCR library employed RNA extracted from PBMCs. These sequences were also reported in another study, on T cells in Graves' hyperthyroidism and ophthalmopathy. That paper notes: Graves' hyperthyroidism without ophthalmopathy progression within 18 months was termed stable. The majority of expanded thyroid clonotypes above 0.001 also appeared in blood.

The sequence was collected from a woman aged 30 to 39 with Graves disease. V gene TRBV5-8 combines with J gene TRBJ2-7; 9 bases fit TRBD2. The sequencing here drew on peripheral blood mononuclear cells (PBMCs), taken at new diagnosis, from a patient treated with antithyroid drugs. CDR3 coding DNA: TGTGCCAGCAGCCGCGGGGGGGGACGTTCCTACGAGCAGTACTTC. This codes for CASSRGGGRSYEQYF. The full variable domain, in which reference TRBV5-8 and TRBJ2-7 provide the parts outside the CDR3, is EAGVTQSPTHLIKTRGQQATLRCSPISGHTSVYWYQQALGLGLQFLLWYDEGEERNRGNFPPRFSGRQFPNYSSELNVNALELEDSALYLCASSRGGGRSYEQYFGPGTRLTVT.